What follows are 2 T cell receptor beta chains derived from one specimen sequenced in a study of post-analysis software for immune sequencing data (dated by TCRdb to the mid-2010s). Findings and caveats that apply to the study as a whole: Several TRBV segments, including TRBV5-6, TRBV5-1 and TRBV20-1, were significantly more frequent in patients than controls.

The library was built by means of PCR. Instrument used: Illumina HiSeq 2500. To reduce PCR and sequencing biases, unique molecular identifiers were incorporated into the TCR beta cDNA libraries. The public sequencing data were trimmed at Q25 with fastp and processed into clonotypes with MiXCR by TCRdb, which kept only in-frame beta chains. Each CDR3 protein appears once, grouped with its most common genes and DNA. This sample is represented by 400,000 to 500,000 distinct CDR3 sequences; approximately 37% of them were singletons. Less than 10% of the sample rests with the top ten. The antigens of these receptors remain unknown. Sequencing was performed on blood. The source of these receptors is a girl aged 2 to 9 with multiple sclerosis.

This clonotype was seen repeatedly, ten times or more. V and J are TRBV11-2 and TRBJ1-2; D is unclear. Trimming shortened V by 1 base and J by 1 base, and 4 bases separated the two germline ends. This CDR3 contains 13 residues. CDR1 SGHAT and CDR2 FQNNGV come from the germline V gene. The CDR3 coding sequence is TGTGCCAGCAGCTTAGGGGGTAACTATGGCTACACCTTC. Translating gives CASSLGGNYGYTF.

The table lists this clonotype with a few counts. This chain connects TRBV20-1 to TRBJ2-5, with 7 bases matching TRBD1. CDR1 is DFQATT and CDR2 is SNEGSKA in the germline V gene (reference sequence). This CDR3 contains 16 residues. V lost 2 bases to trimming and J lost 0 bases; unmatched junction nucleotides: 9. The CDR3 DNA follows: TGCAGTGCTAGACTACATAAGGGACAGAACCAAGAGACCCAGTACTTC. It yields the protein CSARLHKGQNQETQYF.